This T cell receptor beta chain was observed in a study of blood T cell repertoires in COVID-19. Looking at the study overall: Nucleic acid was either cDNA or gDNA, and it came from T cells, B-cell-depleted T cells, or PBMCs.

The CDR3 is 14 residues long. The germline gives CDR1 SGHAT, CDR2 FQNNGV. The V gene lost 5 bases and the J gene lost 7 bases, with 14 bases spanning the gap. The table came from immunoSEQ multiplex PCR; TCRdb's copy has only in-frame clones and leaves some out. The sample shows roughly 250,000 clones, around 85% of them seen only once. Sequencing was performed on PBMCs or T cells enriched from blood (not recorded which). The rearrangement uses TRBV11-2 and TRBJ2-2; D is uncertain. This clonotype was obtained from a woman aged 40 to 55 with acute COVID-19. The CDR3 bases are TGTGCCAGCAGCCCCTCGAGGCGTAACGGGGAGCTGTTTTTT. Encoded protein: CASSPSRRNGELFF.